This passage covers 19 T cell receptor beta chains from one sample sequenced in a study of human T cells and chemical hapten exposure. TCRdb passed the RACE reads through MiXCR, listing each CDR3 protein once. The table includes more than 250,000 distinct CDR3 sequences, approximately 8% detected once. Time point indicated: pre-sensitization, week 0. Treatment noted: therapeutic diphenylcyclopropenone sensitization with weekly scalp DPC. The sample was whole blood, taken in connection with sensitization to the hapten diphenylcyclopropenone (DPC). Source of these receptors: a man aged 18 to 29 with alopecia areata. Some clones in this sample may be carry-over from other donors' samples.

In its sample, this clonotype was seen a few times. The chain couples TRBV28 to TRBJ2-3; no firm D call. Germline V gene sequence: CDR1 MDHEN, CDR2 SYDVKM. The CDR3 has 12 residues. Trimming cost V 7 bases and J 3 bases, with 8 bases left between them. The CDR3 spells CASNSETDTQYF. The CDR3 DNA reads TGTGCCAGCAATTCAGAGACAGATACGCAGTATTTT.

This clonotype was counted many times. This chain connects TRBV12-3 or TRBV12-4 to TRBJ1-1; possibly TRBD1 for D (6 bases). This CDR3 spans 15 amino acids. Between the trimmed V and J ends, which lost 2 bases and 4 bases, there was a span of 14 bases. The CDR3 DNA follows: TGTGCCAGCAGTTTACGAGGGGGATCGGGCACTGAAGCTTTCTTT. Protein sequence: CASSLRGGSGTEAFF.

The rearrangement joins TRBV12-3 or TRBV12-4 to TRBJ2-1, with 8 nucleotides matching TRBD2. The CDR3 sequence is 15 residues long. The V segment lost 5 bases and the J segment 0 bases; nucleotides outside the gene matches: 3. CDR3 bases: TGTGCCAGCAGTGTTAGCGGGAACTCCTACAATGAGCAGTTCTTC. Amino acid sequence: CASSVSGNSYNEQFF.

Only a few counts were recorded for this clonotype. In nucleotides, the CDR3 is TGCAGTGGCGAGGGGATGGGGACAGGGGATTTGAATACGCAGTATTTT. As protein: CSGEGMGTGDLNTQYF. The gene calls are TRBV20-1 and TRBJ2-3; 10 bases are shared with TRBD1. The CDR3 is 16 amino acids. V trimming: 7 bases; J trimming: 7 bases; junction bases outside the gene matches: 17. Per germline, CDR1 DFQATT and CDR2 SNEGSKA (reference sequence).

Ten or more counts support this clonotype. The chain carries TRBV5-1 and TRBJ1-2, with unresolved D. CDR1 is SGHRS and CDR2 is YFSETQ in the germline V gene. Trimming stripped 0 bases from V and 5 bases from J, with 17 bases between. This CDR3 spans 16 amino acids. DNA for the CDR3: TGCGCCAGCAGCTTGGGCCCCGGACGCCCGTTGTATGGCTACACCTTC. As protein: CASSLGPGRPLYGYTF.

This clonotype was counted at least ten times. The chain recombines TRBV10-3 with TRBJ2-1; no clear D. The germline V gene encodes CDR1 ENHRY and CDR2 SYGVKD. The V end was cut by 3 bases, the J end by 1 base, with 13 bases between. The CDR3 is 16 amino acids. The CDR3 bases are TGTGCCATCAGTGAATCGGGTGAAGAATCCTACAATGAGCAGTTCTTC. Translation gives CAISESGEESYNEQFF.

There are many counts of this clonotype. The chain combines TRBV12-3 or TRBV12-4 with TRBJ1-5; no reliable D call. V lost 4 bases and J lost 2, with 3 bases in between. This CDR3 is 12 amino acids long. For the CDR3, the DNA is TGTGCCAGCAGTTCGGGCAATCAGCCCCAGCATTTT. Translating it yields CASSSGNQPQHF.

This clonotype was seen repeatedly, ten times or more. The rearrangement links TRBV24-1 to TRBJ2-3; 9 bases are shared with TRBD1. After removal of 5 bases from V and 5 bases from J, the junction contained 7 bases not matched to a gene. Germline V gene lookup returns CDR1 KGHDR and CDR2 SFDVKD. The CDR3 spans 15 residues. The CDR3 loop reads CATSGGGQGEDTQYF. CDR3 in DNA: TGTGCCACCAGTGGGGGGGGACAGGGAGAAGATACGCAGTATTTT.

This clonotype was counted between two and nine times. V usage is TRBV11-2 and J usage is TRBJ2-6; D call uncertain. The ends were cut back, 0 bases at V and 1 base at J, with 13 bases in the middle. Germline lookup yields CDR1 SGHAT and CDR2 FQNNGV. The CDR3 covers 18 residues. This chain's CDR3 is CASSLDRRVKSGANVLTF. The CDR3 nucleotides are TGTGCCAGCAGCTTAGATCGTAGGGTCAAGTCTGGGGCCAACGTCCTGACTTTC.

The V gene is TRBV25-1, the J gene TRBJ1-3; D is ambiguous. CDR1 and CDR2 from the germline V gene are MGHDK and SYGVNS. The CDR3 runs to 11 residues. The CDR3 sequence is CGTLIGNTIYF. The CDR3 DNA reads as TGTGGCACCCTCATCGGAAACACCATATATTTT. Supplemented by reference TRBV25-1 and TRBJ1-3, the full variable domain reads EADIYQTPRYLVIGTGKKITLECSQTMGHDKMYWYQQDPGMELHLIHYSYGVNSTEKGDLSSESTVSRIRTEHFPLTLESARPSHTSQYLCGTLIGNTIYFGEGSWLTVV.

This chain connects TRBV12-3 or TRBV12-4 to TRBJ1-1; D unclear. CDR3 length equals 14 residues. Trimming took 0 bases from V and 1 from J, leaving 6 bases between them. Here the CDR3 reads CASSLAFSNTEAFF. In nucleotides, the CDR3 is TGTGCCAGCAGTTTAGCTTTTTCGAACACTGAAGCTTTCTTT.

At least ten counts were recorded for this clonotype. The chain recombines TRBV21-1 with TRBJ1-6; the table's D call TRBD1 went unverified against the DNA. TRBV21-1 corresponds to a pseudogene. The CDR3 totals 15 residues. This chain's CDR3 is CASSTGGTVNSPLHF. The CDR3 DNA reads TGTGCCAGCAGCACAGGGGGGACGGTCAATTCACCCCTCCACTTT.

The rearrangement uses TRBV25-1 and TRBJ1-4; weak D call: TRBD1 (5 bases). The CDR3 covers 15 residues. Trimming stripped 2 bases from V and 10 bases from J, with 17 bases between. CDR1 and CDR2 from the germline V gene are MGHDK and SYGVNS. The CDR3 DNA is TGTGCCAGCAGTGAACAGATTGGGGCTCAGGGAAAACTGTTTTTT. Translated, it gives CASSEQIGAQGKLFF.

This clonotype was counted only a few times. The chain is built from TRBV2 and TRBJ2-1; a possible D gene is TRBD1 (6 bases). The CDR3 covers 13 residues. Trimming took off 4 bases at V and 4 bases at J, with 8 bases between the two ends. Germline assignment: CDR1 SNHLY and CDR2 FYNNEI. The CDR3 DNA reads TGTGCCAGCAGTGGGACAGCGTACAATGAGCAGTTCTTC. It specifies CASSGTAYNEQFF.

This clonotype was seen more than once but under ten times. The chain employs TRBV27 and TRBJ2-1; 12 bases map to TRBD2. Germline CDR1 and CDR2: MNHEY and SMNVEV (reference sequence). CDR3 length: 15 residues. Losses at the gene ends were 3 bases for V and 5 bases for J; bases not matched to a gene: 2. As DNA, the CDR3 is TGTGCCAGCAGTTTTCTAGCGGGGGGGCACAATGAGCAGTTCTTC. Encoded protein: CASSFLAGGHNEQFF.

This clonotype has just a few counts. The gene calls are TRBV6-6 and TRBJ2-3; a weak D match, TRBD2 (7 bases). V gave up 6 bases and J gave up 2 bases, with 12 bases separating them. Germline-derived CDR1 and CDR2 are MNHNY and SVGAGI (reference sequence). The CDR3 extends over 14 amino acids. The DNA for the CDR3 is TGTGCCAGCAGCGGGGGGCGTATCACAGATACGCAGTATTTT. Its translation: CASSGGRITDTQYF.

In nucleotides, the CDR3 is TGTGCCAGCAGCTTCGACAGCTGGGTCGAAATAACCGATGAGCAGTTCTTC. Translated: CASSFDSWVEITDEQFF. The V call is TRBV7-9, the J call TRBJ2-1, with D possibly matching TRBD1 (5 bases). CDR1 is SEHNR, CDR2 FQNEAQ, per germline (reference sequence). V lost 3 bases to trimming and J lost 8 bases, with 23 bases between them. The CDR3 totals 17 residues.

V gene TRBV2 combines with J gene TRBJ2-6; a weak D match, TRBD1 (6 bases). From germline, CDR1 is SNHLY and CDR2 FYNNEI. This CDR3 is built from 16 residues. Trimming stripped 3 bases from V and 2 bases from J, with 11 bases between. The CDR3 bases are TGTGCCAGCAGTGAGGCGGCAGGGGCTGGGGCCAACGTCCTGACTTTC. Its protein product is CASSEAAGAGANVLTF.

This clonotype was counted between two and nine times. The genes are TRBV7-2 and TRBJ2-1, with 7 nucleotides matching TRBD1. This CDR3 spans 16 amino acids. In germline, CDR1 is SGHTA, CDR2 FQGNSA. Unmatched junction bases numbered 7, after V lost 5 bases and J lost 0 bases. CDR3 nucleotides: TGTGCCAGCAGCCCGTCGACAGGGAGCTCCTACAATGAGCAGTTCTTC. Protein product: CASSPSTGSSYNEQFF.